The 27 T cell receptor beta chains below all came from one sample that was sequenced in a study of blood T cells in healthy people across ages. It was with a sample-barcoded 5' primer and a J-beta primer mix that a second PCR of about 6 to 12 cycles was run. TCRdb redid the calling of the 5' RACE reads with MiXCR, one entry per CDR3 protein. The repertoire holds 870,000 or so distinct CDR3 sequences, with 25% to 35% as singletons. The source material was blood. These TCRs come from a woman at least 80 years old in good health.

Only a few counts were recorded for this clonotype. The chain uses TRBV6-2 or TRBV6-3 and TRBJ1-1; no reliable D call. Per germline, CDR1 MNHEY and CDR2 SVGEGT. This CDR3 region has 14 residues. Trimming took 0 bases from V and 1 from J, leaving 6 bases between them. The CDR3 bases are TGTGCCAGCAGTTACTCCCGGTCGAACACTGAAGCTTTCTTT. This encodes CASSYSRSNTEAFF.

The chain couples TRBV9 to TRBJ2-3, with 7 bases fitting TRBD2. The CDR3 is made up of 15 amino acids. Looked up from germline, CDR1 is SGDLS and CDR2 is YYNGEE. V was pared by 6 bases and J by 0 bases, with 7 bases of the junction left unmatched. The CDR3 nucleotides are TGTGCCAGCACCAGAGTGGGGGGGAGCACAGATACGCAGTATTTT. This sequence encodes CASTRVGGSTDTQYF.

Comments on this clonotype: This sequence may be a read error, since a much larger clone differs from it by one base. The rearrangement uses TRBV7-2 and TRBJ1-6; 7 bases line up with TRBD1. V lost 5 bases and J lost 4; bases outside the gene matches: 8. CDR1 and CDR2 (germline): SGHTA, FQGNSA. CDR3 length equals 16 residues. CDR3 coding DNA: TGTGCCAGCAGCATATCGACAGGGACGTATAATTCACCCCTCCACTTT. This gives the protein CASSISTGTYNSPLHF.

This clonotype was seen a handful of times. A much larger clone is a single base away; this may be a read error. The genes are TRBV4-3 and TRBJ2-5; TRBD1 agrees at 7 bases. The V gene's germline CDR1 is LGHNA and CDR2 YSLEER. The CDR3 runs 15 residues. Trimming took 1 base from V and 9 from J; bases not matched to a gene: 11. The CDR3 region has the DNA TGCGCCAGCAGCCAAGGAGGGGGCGACGTGGAGGCCCAGTACTTC. It encodes CASSQGGGDVEAQYF.

This clonotype was recorded many times. The gene calls are TRBV9 and TRBJ2-7, with D unresolved. The CDR3 is 17 amino acids. Trimming cost V 0 bases and J 3 bases, with 19 bases left between them. From germline, CDR1 is SGDLS and CDR2 YYNGEE. CDR3: CASSVEKDGCPIYEQYF. CDR3 nucleotide sequence: TGTGCCAGCAGCGTAGAAAAGGACGGATGCCCCATCTACGAGCAGTACTTC.

This clonotype was found many times. J is TRBJ1-6 and V is TRBV5-1, with D maybe TRBD1 (6 bases). The V and J ends lost 4 bases and 7 bases respectively, with 18 bases between them. Germline CDR1 and CDR2: SGHRS and YFSETQ. The CDR3 totals 16 residues. CDR3 DNA sequence: TGCGCCAGCAGCACACAACAGGGAATTGACAATTCACCCCTCCACTTT. The encoded protein is CASSTQQGIDNSPLHF.

Many counts were recorded for this clonotype. The chain joins TRBV5-5 to TRBJ2-7, with 8 bases that match TRBD1. The CDR3 contains 14 residues. V shed 3 bases, J shed 7 bases, and the junction held 9 bases outside the gene matches. Germline values: CDR1 SGHKS, CDR2 YYEKEE (reference sequence). The CDR3 DNA reads as TGTGCCAGCAGCTATGACAGGGGATTTGGAGAGCAGTACTTC. Amino acids: CASSYDRGFGEQYF.

In regard to this clonotype: A much larger clone differs by one base, so this may be a read error. This sequence joins TRBV7-2 and TRBJ2-1, with D tentatively TRBD2 (5 bases). The CDR3 spans 14 residues. Trimming shortened V by 5 bases and J by 10 bases, and 18 bases separated the two germline ends. The germline V gene has CDR1 SGHTA and CDR2 FQGNSA. CDR3 in amino acids: CASSVLRTWEEQFF. The CDR3 DNA follows: TGTGCCAGCAGCGTACTTCGGACTTGGGAGGAGCAGTTCTTC.

This clonotype was found many times. This sequence joins TRBV5-5 and TRBJ2-4, with 9 bases identical to TRBD1. J was trimmed by 9 bases and V by 4 bases; bases with no gene match: 14. Germline CDR1 and CDR2: SGHKS and YYEKEE (reference sequence). The CDR3 spans 16 residues. CDR3 nucleotide sequence: TGTGCCAGCAGCCGGGCGTTCGGACAGGGGTTATCCATTCAGTACTTC. It specifies CASSRAFGQGLSIQYF. The entire variable domain, with the rest obtained from reference TRBV5-5 and TRBJ2-4, is as follows: DAGVTQSPTHLIKTRGQQVTLRCSPISGHKSVSWYQQVLGQGPQFIFQYYEKEERGRGNFPDRFSARQFPNYSSELNVNALLLGDSALYLCASSRAFGQGLSIQYFGAGTRLSVL.

The rearrangement links TRBV12-3 or TRBV12-4 to TRBJ2-5, with D possibly TRBD2 on 6 matching bases. Trimming shortened V by 10 bases and J by 11 bases, and 32 bases separated the two germline ends. The CDR3 covers 16 residues. Here the CDR3 reads CAIAGGPGVRYNEQYF. The CDR3 DNA is TGTGCCATAGCCGGGGGACCCGGGGTGCGATACAATGAGCAGTACTTC.

As to this clonotype: This may be a read error, as it is one base from a much larger clone. The chain combines TRBV5-1 with TRBJ2-5; D call uncertain. V was shortened by 4 bases and J by 11 bases, with 24 bases between the two germline ends. Looked up from germline, CDR1 is SGHRS and CDR2 is YFSETQ. The CDR3 is 15 residues long. The CDR3 DNA reads as TGCGCCAGCAGCCCATCCATACCCCCGTCTAATGAGCAGTACTTC. This codes for CASSPSIPPSNEQYF. Drawing the rest from reference TRBV5-1 and TRBJ2-5, the complete variable domain is KAGVTQTPRYLIKTRGQQVTLSCSPISGHRSVSWYQQTPGQGLQFLFEYFSETQRNKGNFPGRFSGRQFSNSRSEMNVSTLELGDSALYLCASSPSIPPSNEQYFGPGTRLLVL.

Regarding this clonotype: This may be a read error, as it is one base from a much larger clone. This chain joins TRBV14 and TRBJ2-1, with 9 bases lining up with TRBD1. The CDR3 consists of 16 residues. Germline V CDR1 and CDR2: SGHDN, FVKESK. J gave up 2 bases and V 4 bases, and 6 bases lay outside the gene matches. The CDR3 nucleotides are TGTGCCAGCAGCCGGGGACAGGGAAGCCCCTACAATGAGCAGTTCTTC. The encoded protein is CASSRGQGSPYNEQFF.

This clonotype has a count of ten or more. The gene calls are TRBV7-6 and TRBJ2-3; 12 bases fit TRBD2. The CDR3 runs to 16 residues. V dropped 4 bases and J dropped 5; count of bases not matched to a gene: 7. Germline loops: CDR1 SGHVS, CDR2 FNYEAQ. This chain's CDR3 is CASSSRTSGALDTQYF. As DNA, the CDR3 is TGTGCCAGCAGCTCCCGGACTAGCGGGGCCTTAGATACGCAGTATTTT.

This clonotype was seen ten or more times. V usage is TRBV28 and J usage is TRBJ2-5; 13 positions agree with TRBD2. Losses at the gene ends were 8 bases for V and 2 bases for J; bases not matched to a gene: 5. The CDR3 is 15 residues long. The germline CDR1 and CDR2 sequences are MDHEN and SYDVKM. CDR3 sequence (DNA): TGTGCCAGCTGGGGGACTAGCGGGGTTCAAGAGACCCAGTACTTC. Translation gives CASWGTSGVQETQYF. Variable domain in full (rest from reference TRBV28 and TRBJ2-5): DVKVTQSSRYLVKRTGEKVFLECVQDMDHENMFWYRQDPGLGLRLIYFSYDVKMKEKGDIPEGYSVSREKKERFSLILESASTNQTSMYLCASWGTSGVQETQYFGPGTRLLVL.

J is TRBJ1-2 and V is TRBV19; perhaps TRBD1 as D (5 bases). Germline V gene lookup returns CDR1 LNHDA and CDR2 SQIVND (reference sequence). The CDR3 is 14 amino acids. V was pared by 8 bases and J by 7 bases, with 20 bases between. The CDR3 is CASEKGPQGFGYTF. The CDR3 DNA is TGTGCCAGTGAAAAGGGACCCCAGGGCTTTGGCTACACCTTC.

This sequence joins TRBV5-1 and TRBJ1-2; D unresolved. The V end lost 1 base, the J end lost 8 bases, and 9 bases lay between the germline ends. Germline V gene sequence: CDR1 SGHRS, CDR2 YFSETQ. The CDR3 is 12 residues long. The CDR3 protein is CASSLSNAGYTF. The CDR3 coding sequence is TGCGCCAGCAGCTTGTCGAATGCAGGCTACACCTTC.

The chain employs TRBV6-5 and TRBJ1-2, with D tentatively TRBD1 (5 bases). V was clipped by 2 bases and J by 3 bases, with 10 bases between them. The CDR3 extends over 14 amino acids. Germline V gene data show CDR1 as MNHEY and CDR2 as SVGAGI. CDR3 bases: TGTGCCAGCAGTTACCTGGGGCCGGACTATGGCTACACCTTC. It encodes CASSYLGPDYGYTF.

The rearrangement links TRBV4-3 to TRBJ1-1; no reliable D call. Germline loops: CDR1 LGHNA, CDR2 YSLEER. This CDR3 has 14 amino acids. Trimming stripped 0 bases from V and 0 bases from J, with 5 bases between. For the CDR3, the DNA is TGCGCCAGCAGCCAAGATCGGTTGAACACTGAAGCTTTCTTT. Translating gives CASSQDRLNTEAFF.

This clonotype has a handful of counts. The chain has TRBV10-3 and TRBJ1-5; D is possibly TRBD1 (5 bases). Germline V gene sequence: CDR1 ENHRY, CDR2 SYGVKD. Trimming removed 3 bases from V and 11 bases from J, with 14 bases in between. This CDR3 has 13 amino acids. CDR3 sequence (DNA): TGTGCCATCAGTGACGTTGGGGGGTTAGCCCAGCATTTT. Protein: CAISDVGGLAQHF.

J is TRBJ2-7 and V is TRBV18; unclear D gene. With 6 bases removed from V and 2 bases from J, the gap between germline ends came to 8 bases. This CDR3 is 12 amino acids long. Germline V gives CDR1 KGHSH, CDR2 LQKENI. CDR3 sequence: CASSTVAYEQYF. CDR3 sequence (DNA): TGTGCCAGCTCGACTGTTGCCTACGAGCAGTACTTC. The full variable domain, rest sourced from reference TRBV18 and TRBJ2-7, is NAGVMQNPRHLVRRRGQEARLRCSPMKGHSHVYWYRQLPEEGLKFMVYLQKENIIDESGMPKERFSAEFPKEGPSILRIQQVVRGDSAAYFCASSTVAYEQYFGPGTRLTVT.

The gene calls are TRBV4-1 and TRBJ2-7; 13 bases are a match to TRBD2. Trimming cost V 0 bases and J 2 bases; bases outside gene matches: 16. The CDR3 length is 21 residues. Germline lookup yields CDR1 MGHRA and CDR2 YSYEKL. In nucleotides, the CDR3 is TGCGCCAGCAGCCAAGATCGGGGGACTAGCGGGGCTTGGGGCTCTCCCTACGAGCAGTACTTC. This codes for CASSQDRGTSGAWGSPYEQYF.

Comment on this clonotype: This clone may be a read error of a much larger clone one base away. This chain uses TRBV4-3 with TRBJ2-7, with a tentative D call TRBD1 (6 bases). V gave up 4 bases and J gave up 7 bases, with 20 bases separating them. Germline V gives CDR1 LGHNA, CDR2 YSLEER. CDR3 length: 15 residues. CDR3 DNA: TGCGCCAGCAGCCGGGCCCAGGCAGGGGTAGTAGAGCAGTACTTC. Translated, it gives CASSRAQAGVVEQYF.

This clonotype was detected a few times. V and J are TRBV20-1 and TRBJ1-1; 8 nucleotides align to TRBD1. The CDR3 contains 14 residues. V was clipped by 2 bases and J by 4 bases; unmatched bases: 6. The germline CDR1 and CDR2 sequences are DFQATT and SNEGSKA (reference sequence). Written as DNA, the CDR3 is TGCAGTGCTAGACCAGGGGGCGCGTCCACTGAAGCTTTCTTT. The encoded protein is CSARPGGASTEAFF.

In its sample, this clonotype was seen a few times. The J gene is TRBJ1-4, the V gene TRBV7-9; D may be TRBD1 (6 bases). The germline gives CDR1 SEHNR, CDR2 FQNEAQ (reference sequence). Trimming removed 5 bases at V and 3 bases at J, with 19 bases between. This CDR3 is 17 amino acids long. CDR3 sequence (DNA): TGTGCCAGCAGCCCTTCCAGGGGTGGGTCACCTAATGAAAAACTGTTTTTT. Its protein product is CASSPSRGGSPNEKLFF. The complete variable domain, with remaining parts taken from reference TRBV7-9 and TRBJ1-4, reads DTGVSQNPRHKITKRGQNVTFRCDPISEHNRLYWYRQTLGQGPEFLTYFQNEAQLEKSRLLSDRFSAERPKGSFSTLEIQRTEQGDSAMYLCASSPSRGGSPNEKLFFGSGTQLSVL.

This clonotype was observed at least ten times. The chain combines TRBV12-3 or TRBV12-4 with TRBJ2-3, with D possibly being TRBD2 (5 bases). The CDR3 is 11 residues long. V was shortened by 8 bases and J by 6 bases, with 9 bases between the two germline ends. The CDR3 reads CASHGVDTQYF. Here the CDR3 DNA reads TGTGCCAGCCACGGGGTGGATACGCAGTATTTT.

This clonotype was detected ten times or more. The J gene is TRBJ2-5, the V gene TRBV7-2; D might be TRBD1 (5 bases). The germline V gene encodes CDR1 SGHTA and CDR2 FQGNSA. The CDR3 is 14 residues long. Between the trimmed V and J ends, which lost 7 bases and 5 bases, there was a span of 17 bases. In DNA, the CDR3 is TGTGCCAGCACGAGTTCAGGGCTCGGGGAGACCCAGTACTTC. This sequence encodes CASTSSGLGETQYF.

This clonotype occurred many times. The CDR3: CASSQVQAVSSSNIQYF. In DNA form, the CDR3 reads TGCGCCAGCAGCCAAGTACAGGCGGTATCGTCTTCAAACATTCAGTACTTC. V usage is TRBV4-1 and J usage is TRBJ2-4; weak D call: TRBD1 (5 bases). Germline V gene data show CDR1 as MGHRA and CDR2 as YSYEKL. There are 17 residues in the CDR3. Trimming removed 1 base from V and 6 bases from J, with 19 bases in between.